Listed below are T cell receptor beta chains from one sample, sequenced in a study of identical twins. TCRdb ran MiXCR on the 5' RACE reads and lists one entry per CDR3 protein. The sample holds roughly 250,000 distinct CDR3 sequences, 5.5% to 7% seen once. These records were also assigned to another study, of yellow fever vaccine responses in identical twins.

The specimen was memory (CD45RO+) T cells sorted from blood. Receptors were obtained from a woman between 18 and 29 years old in good health. The CDR3 runs from the conserved cysteine through the conserved F or W. Each record gives: D gene, clone size, J gene, V gene, CDR3 DNA, CDR3 protein. The D gene is left open where the match is weak. Only part of the rows carry a size: once, few, many, or a class if the clone is expanded.

>-|few|TRBJ2-1|TRBV29-1
TGCAGCGTTGAAGATCCTGGGGCCAATTCCTACAATGAGCAGTTCTTC
CSVEDPGANSYNEQFF
>TRBD1|many|TRBJ2-1|TRBV11-2
TGTGCCAGCACTACTACAGGGGGCATAGAACTGGGCAATGAGCAGTTCTTC
CASTTTGGIELGNEQFF
>TRBD2|-|TRBJ2-3|TRBV6-1
TGTGCCAGCAGGGGACTAGCGGGCACAGATACGCAGTATTTT
CASRGLAGTDTQYF
>TRBD1|few|TRBJ1-6|TRBV7-3
TGTGCCAGCAGCTTAAAGGGGGCCGGGGACTACTCACCCCTCCACTTT
CASSLKGAGDYSPLHF
>-|few|TRBJ2-3|TRBV20-1
TGCAGTGCCCAATGGCGTGGCCCCACAGATACGCAGTATTTT
CSAQWRGPTDTQYF
>TRBD1|few|TRBJ2-1|TRBV5-1
TGCGCCAGCAGCTATAGGACAGGGGCAGATGAGCAGTTCTTC
CASSYRTGADEQFF
>-|few|TRBJ1-2|TRBV6-2/TRBV6-3
TGTGCCAGCAGTTACTGGTCCAGGGGAGAAGGCTACACCTTC
CASSYWSRGEGYTF
>-|many|TRBJ2-1|TRBV5-1
TGCGCCAGCAGCCTAACGACCCTCCAGCAGCAGTTCTTC
CASSLTTLQQQFF
>-|many|TRBJ2-5|TRBV20-1
TGCAGTGTTGAAGGGCGAGAGACCCAGTACTTC
CSVEGRETQYF
>-|many|TRBJ1-5|TRBV20-1
TGCAGTGCTAGAGATTGGGGCAACAATCAGCCCCAGCATTTT
CSARDWGNNQPQHF
>TRBD1|many|TRBJ1-1|TRBV5-1
TGCGCCAGCAGCCCGGACAGGGGGCGATCGGTAACTGAAGCTTTCTTT
CASSPDRGRSVTEAFF
>TRBD2|-|TRBJ2-5|TRBV7-9
TGTGCCAGCAGCTTAGGGGCGGGGGGGACAGAAGAGACCCAGTACTTC
CASSLGAGGTEETQYF
>TRBD1|-|TRBJ2-5|TRBV5-1
TGCGCCAGCAGCTTGAGACCGACAGGGGAAGCGGAGACCCAGTACTTC
CASSLRPTGEAETQYF
>-|-|TRBJ2-7|TRBV10-2
TGCGCCAGCAGTCCGACTAGTGCCGCCTACGAGCAGTACTTC
CASSPTSAAYEQYF
>-|many|TRBJ1-4|TRBV2
TGTGCCAGCAGAGAGGGACTGAGCAATAATGAAAAACTGTTTTTT
CASREGLSNNEKLFF
>TRBD2|-|TRBJ2-7|TRBV18
TGTGCCAGCGCGAGCGTGGGGGGGGCCTACGAGCAGTACTTC
CASASVGGAYEQYF
>-|many|TRBJ2-7|TRBV3-1
TGTGCCAGCAGCCAGGCGATGGTCCCCTACGAGCAGTACTTC
CASSQAMVPYEQYF
>-|many|TRBJ2-1|TRBV6-1
TGTGCCAGCAGCCCGTCGCCCCTTGAGGGAGAAACTACGAATGAGCAGTTCTTC
CASSPSPLEGETTNEQFF
>TRBD2|few|TRBJ2-1|TRBV10-3
TGTGCCATCAGTGATCCCCGGGGGGGCATTGAGCAGTTCTTC
CAISDPRGGIEQFF
>-|-|TRBJ1-2|TRBV29-1
TGCAGCGTTGTAAGAGGGGCGGGCTATGGCTACACCTTC
CSVVRGAGYGYTF
>TRBD2|many|TRBJ2-5|TRBV20-1
TGCAGTGCTAGCCCTAGCGGGGGAAAAGAGACCCAGTACTTC
CSASPSGGKETQYF
>-|many|TRBJ2-2|TRBV3-1
TGTGCCAGCAGATACAGGGAGGCCGGGGAGCTGTTTTTT
CASRYREAGELFF
>-|many|TRBJ1-6|TRBV3-1
TGTGCCAGCAGCCAAGAGTGGTCGGGGAGGAGTATTGGACCCCTCCACTTT
CASSQEWSGRSIGPLHF
>TRBD2|-|TRBJ2-3|TRBV7-9
TGTGCCAGCAGCTTAGTCATCGGGACTAGTGGCACAGATACGCAGTATTTT
CASSLVIGTSGTDTQYF
>TRBD2|few|TRBJ2-1|TRBV14
TGTGCCAGCAGCCCCCCCCCTACTAGCGGGGGGCCGGGTGGGTTCAATGAGCAGTTCTTC
CASSPPPTSGGPGGFNEQFF
>TRBD2|few|TRBJ2-5|TRBV20-1
TGCAGTGCTAGCGGACTAGCGGGAGTCTCAGAGACCCAGTACTTC
CSASGLAGVSETQYF
>-|once|TRBJ1-6|TRBV3-1
TGTGCCAGCAGCCACCCACAGAAATATAATTCACCCCTCCACTTT
CASSHPQKYNSPLHF
>-|few|TRBJ2-3|TRBV4-2
TGTGCCAGCAGCCAAGAGGGCAGGGGAAGCACAGATACGCAGTATTTT
CASSQEGRGSTDTQYF
>-|many|TRBJ2-2|TRBV3-1
TGTGCCAGCAGCCACACGATCACCGGGGAGCTGTTTTTT
CASSHTITGELFF
>-|-|TRBJ2-1|TRBV7-3
TGTGCCAGCAGTTTAAACCTAGTGCTTGGTTCCGATGAGCAGTTCTTC
CASSLNLVLGSDEQFF
>TRBD2|-|TRBJ2-3|TRBV15
TGTGCCACCAGCAGAGACACTAGCGGGGGAGATACGCAGTATTTT
CATSRDTSGGDTQYF
>TRBD2|few|TRBJ2-3|TRBV11-2
TGTGCCAGCAGCTTAGTGGGACTAGCGGGCCGAAGCACAGATACGCAGTATTTT
CASSLVGLAGRSTDTQYF
>-|few|TRBJ2-2|TRBV7-2
TGTGCCACCAGTAACACCGGGGAGCTGTTTTTT
CATSNTGELFF
>TRBD1|few|TRBJ1-6|TRBV14
TGTGCCAGCAGCCAAACAGGGGGCTCACCCCTCCACTTT
CASSQTGGSPLHF
>-|many|TRBJ1-2|TRBV12-3/TRBV12-4
TGTGCCAGCAGTCTGACAGCTGCCTATGGCTACACCTTC
CASSLTAAYGYTF
>-|many|TRBJ2-1|TRBV10-3
TGTGCCATCAGTAAGCCGTCCTACAATGAGCAGTTCTTC
CAISKPSYNEQFF
>TRBD2|-|TRBJ2-3|TRBV12-3/TRBV12-4
TGTGCCAGCAGTTGGGGGGGTAGCGGGAGTCTAGATACGCAGTATTTT
CASSWGGSGSLDTQYF
>-|-|TRBJ1-5|TRBV6-1
TGTGCCAGCAGCGCCCCTGGGCTCAATCAGCCCCAGCATTTT
CASSAPGLNQPQHF
>TRBD1|few|TRBJ1-1|TRBV7-6
TGTGCCAGCAGCTGGGACAGCTATAACACTGAAGCTTTCTTT
CASSWDSYNTEAFF
>TRBD1|many|TRBJ1-1|TRBV6-1
TGTGCCAGCAGTGAAGGCGGATGGACAGGGGGGACTGAAGCTTTCTTT
CASSEGGWTGGTEAFF
>-|many|TRBJ1-5|TRBV12-3/TRBV12-4
TGTGCCAGCAGTTTAGAACAGGTTAATCAGCCCCAGCATTTT
CASSLEQVNQPQHF
>TRBD2|many|TRBJ2-3|TRBV4-2
TGTGCCAGCAGCCAAGACCTAGCGGGAGGGCCCACAGATACGCAGTATTTT
CASSQDLAGGPTDTQYF
>-|many|TRBJ1-4|TRBV27
TGTGCCAGCAGTTATCGGACACCGAGCCAAAAACTGTTTTTT
CASSYRTPSQKLFF
>-|-|TRBJ2-2|TRBV10-1
TGCGCCAGCAGTGAACGCATAAACACCGGGGAGCTGTTTTTT
CASSERINTGELFF
>-|many|TRBJ2-5|TRBV4-1
TGCGCCAGCAGCCAAGATCATAGAGGGCGGGAGACCCAGTACTTC
CASSQDHRGRETQYF
>-|-|TRBJ2-3|TRBV5-1
TGCGCCAGCAGCCTTCCCGGGGTTGGGGGTAATGCAGATACGCAGTATTTT
CASSLPGVGGNADTQYF
>-|few|TRBJ1-5|TRBV7-8
TGTGCCAGCAGCTTAACGACAGGCGTGAATCAGCCCCAGCATTTT
CASSLTTGVNQPQHF
>TRBD1|-|TRBJ2-4|TRBV20-1
TGCAGTGCTAGAAGTCAGGGGGCGAACATTCAGTACTTC
CSARSQGANIQYF
>-|-|TRBJ2-3|TRBV3-1
TGTGCCAGCTGCCGGCAGGTCCTCACAGATACGCAGTATTTT
CASCRQVLTDTQYF
>-|-|TRBJ1-4|TRBV20-1
TGCAGTGCTAGATTAACGGGGTCGCAGGAAAAACTGTTTTTT
CSARLTGSQEKLFF
>-|many|TRBJ1-5|TRBV27
TGTGCCAGCAGTTTACTGGCAGTCAGCAATCAGCCCCAGCATTTT
CASSLLAVSNQPQHF
>-|few|TRBJ2-6|TRBV7-9
TGTGCCAGCAGCTTATCGGGGATCGATGGGGCCAACGTCCTGACTTTC
CASSLSGIDGANVLTF